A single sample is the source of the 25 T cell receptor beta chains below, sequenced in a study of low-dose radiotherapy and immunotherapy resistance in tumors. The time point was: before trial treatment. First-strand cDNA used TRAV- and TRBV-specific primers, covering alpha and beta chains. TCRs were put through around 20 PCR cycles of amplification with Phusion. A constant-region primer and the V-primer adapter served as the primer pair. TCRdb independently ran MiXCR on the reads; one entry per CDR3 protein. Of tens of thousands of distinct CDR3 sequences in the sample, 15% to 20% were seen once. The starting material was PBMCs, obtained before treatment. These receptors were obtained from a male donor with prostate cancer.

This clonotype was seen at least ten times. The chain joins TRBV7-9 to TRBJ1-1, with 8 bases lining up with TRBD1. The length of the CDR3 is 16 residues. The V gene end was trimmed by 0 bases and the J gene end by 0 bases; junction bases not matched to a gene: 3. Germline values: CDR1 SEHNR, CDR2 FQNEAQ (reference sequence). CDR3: CASSLATGEMNTEAFF. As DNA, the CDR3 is TGTGCCAGCAGCTTAGCGACAGGGGAAATGAACACTGAAGCTTTCTTT.

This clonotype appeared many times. In nucleotides, the CDR3 is TGTGCCAGCAGTTTAGTGGCTAGCGGGAAAGAGACCCAGTACTTC. This encodes CASSLVASGKETQYF. The genes are TRBV12-3 or TRBV12-4 and TRBJ2-5, with 9 bases lining up with TRBD2. After removal of 1 base from V and 3 bases from J, the junction contained 3 bases not matched to a gene. This CDR3 spans 15 amino acids.

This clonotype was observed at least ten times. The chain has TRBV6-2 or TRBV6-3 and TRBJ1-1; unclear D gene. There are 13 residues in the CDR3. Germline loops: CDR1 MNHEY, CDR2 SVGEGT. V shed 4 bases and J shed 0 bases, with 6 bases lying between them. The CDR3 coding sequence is TGTGCCAGCAGTTCCGGACTGAACACTGAAGCTTTCTTT. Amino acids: CASSSGLNTEAFF.

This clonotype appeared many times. CDR3: CASSAGLENTGELFF. In DNA form, the CDR3 reads TGTGCCAGCAGCGCAGGACTAGAGAACACCGGGGAGCTGTTTTTT. The chain carries TRBV7-6 and TRBJ2-2, with 7 bases lining up with TRBD2. Germline CDR1 reads SGHVS; CDR2 reads FNYEAQ. The CDR3 sequence is 15 residues long. J was trimmed by 1 base and V by 5 bases; bases with no gene match: 4.

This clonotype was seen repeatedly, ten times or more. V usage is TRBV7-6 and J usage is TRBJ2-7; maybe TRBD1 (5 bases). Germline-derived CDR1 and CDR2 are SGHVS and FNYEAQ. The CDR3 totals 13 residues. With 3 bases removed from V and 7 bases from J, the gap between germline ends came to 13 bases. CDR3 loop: CASSFQRGLEQYF. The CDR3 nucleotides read TGTGCCAGCAGCTTTCAAAGGGGCCTAGAGCAGTACTTC.

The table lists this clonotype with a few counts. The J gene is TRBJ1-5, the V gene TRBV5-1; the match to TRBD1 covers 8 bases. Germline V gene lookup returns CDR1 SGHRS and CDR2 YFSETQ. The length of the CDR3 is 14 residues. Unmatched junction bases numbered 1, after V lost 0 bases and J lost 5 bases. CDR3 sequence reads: CASSLATGDQPQHF. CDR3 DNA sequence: TGCGCCAGCAGCTTGGCGACAGGGGATCAGCCCCAGCATTTT.

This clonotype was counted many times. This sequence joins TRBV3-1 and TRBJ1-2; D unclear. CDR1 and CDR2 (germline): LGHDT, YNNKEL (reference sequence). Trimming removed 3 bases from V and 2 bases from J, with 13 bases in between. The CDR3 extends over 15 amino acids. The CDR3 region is CASSHSGSRNYGYTF. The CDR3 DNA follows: TGTGCCAGCAGCCATAGCGGATCGAGGAACTATGGCTACACCTTC. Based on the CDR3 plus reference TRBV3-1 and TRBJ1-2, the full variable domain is DTAVSQTPKYLVTQMGNDKSIKCEQNLGHDTMYWYKQDSKKFLKIMFSYNNKELIINETVPNRFSPKSPDKAHLNLHINSLELGDSAVYFCASSHSGSRNYGYTFGSGTRLTVV.

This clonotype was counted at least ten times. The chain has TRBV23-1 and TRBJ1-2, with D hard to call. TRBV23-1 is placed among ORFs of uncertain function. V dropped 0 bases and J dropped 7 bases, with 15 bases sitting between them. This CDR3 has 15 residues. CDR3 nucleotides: TGCGCCAGCAGTCAATCGAATGAGGGTTTAGGTGGCTACACCTTC. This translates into CASSQSNEGLGGYTF.

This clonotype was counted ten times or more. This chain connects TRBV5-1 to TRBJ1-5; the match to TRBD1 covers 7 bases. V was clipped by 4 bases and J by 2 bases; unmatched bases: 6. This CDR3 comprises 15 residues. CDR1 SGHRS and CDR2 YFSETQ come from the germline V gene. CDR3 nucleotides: TGCGCCAGCAGCCTTACAGGGACAGGCAATCAGCCCCAGCATTTT. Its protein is CASSLTGTGNQPQHF.

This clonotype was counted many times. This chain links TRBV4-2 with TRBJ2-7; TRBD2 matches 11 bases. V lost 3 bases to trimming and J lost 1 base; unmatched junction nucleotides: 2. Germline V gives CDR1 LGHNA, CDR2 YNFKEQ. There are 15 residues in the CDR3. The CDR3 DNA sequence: TGTGCCAGCAGCCATCGACTAGCGGGGTCCTACGAGCAGTACTTC. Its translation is CASSHRLAGSYEQYF.

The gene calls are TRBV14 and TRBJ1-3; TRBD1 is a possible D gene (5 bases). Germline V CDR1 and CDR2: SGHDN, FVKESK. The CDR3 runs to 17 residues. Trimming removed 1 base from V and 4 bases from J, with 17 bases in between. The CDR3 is CASSQASEGLWGNTIYF. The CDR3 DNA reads TGTGCCAGCAGCCAAGCCTCTGAGGGGCTCTGGGGAAACACCATATATTTT.

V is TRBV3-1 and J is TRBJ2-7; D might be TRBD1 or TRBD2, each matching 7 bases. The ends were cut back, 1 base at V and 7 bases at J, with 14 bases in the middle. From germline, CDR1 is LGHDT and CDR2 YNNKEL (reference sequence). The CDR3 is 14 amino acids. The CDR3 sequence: CASSQGGTAGEQYF. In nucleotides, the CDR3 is TGTGCCAGCAGCCAAGGCGGGACAGCGGGGGAGCAGTACTTC.

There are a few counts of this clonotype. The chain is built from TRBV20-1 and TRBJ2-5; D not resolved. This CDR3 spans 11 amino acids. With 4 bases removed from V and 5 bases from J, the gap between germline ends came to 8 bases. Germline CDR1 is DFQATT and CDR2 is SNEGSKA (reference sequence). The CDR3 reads CSATVVETQYF. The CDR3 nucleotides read TGCAGTGCTACGGTGGTTGAGACCCAGTACTTC.

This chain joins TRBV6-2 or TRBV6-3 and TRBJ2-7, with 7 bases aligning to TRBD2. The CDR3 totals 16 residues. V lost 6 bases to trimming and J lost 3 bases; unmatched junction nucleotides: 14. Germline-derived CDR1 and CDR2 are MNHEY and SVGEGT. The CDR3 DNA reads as TGTGCCAGCAGCCCTCGAAGTTTAGCGGGCATCTACGAGCAGTACTTC. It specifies CASSPRSLAGIYEQYF.

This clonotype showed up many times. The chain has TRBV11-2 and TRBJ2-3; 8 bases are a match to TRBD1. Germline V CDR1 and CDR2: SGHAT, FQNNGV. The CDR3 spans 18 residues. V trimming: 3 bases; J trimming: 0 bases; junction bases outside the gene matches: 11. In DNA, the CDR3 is TGTGCCAGCAGCTTCAGCCTAGGGACAGGACCAAGCACAGATACGCAGTATTTT. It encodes CASSFSLGTGPSTDTQYF.

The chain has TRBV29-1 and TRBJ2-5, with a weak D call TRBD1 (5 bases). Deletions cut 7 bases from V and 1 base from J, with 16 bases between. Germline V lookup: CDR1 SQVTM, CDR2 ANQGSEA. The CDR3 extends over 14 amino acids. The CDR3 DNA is TGCAGCGCCACAACGAGTGGGGCCCAAGAGACCCAGTACTTC. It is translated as CSATTSGAQETQYF. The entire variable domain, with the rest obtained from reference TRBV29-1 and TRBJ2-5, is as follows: SAVISQKPSRDICQRGTSLTIQCQVDSQVTMMFWYRQQPGQSLTLIATANQGSEATYESGFVIDKFPISRPNLTFSTLTVSNMSPEDSSIYLCSATTSGAQETQYFGPGTRLLVL.

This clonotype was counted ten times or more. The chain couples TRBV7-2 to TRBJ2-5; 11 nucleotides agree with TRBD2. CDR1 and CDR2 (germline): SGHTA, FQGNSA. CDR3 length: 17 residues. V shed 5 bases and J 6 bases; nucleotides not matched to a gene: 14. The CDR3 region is CASSPRTSGLQLKTQYF. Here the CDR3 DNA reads TGTGCCAGCAGCCCGAGGACTAGCGGGTTACAACTGAAGACCCAGTACTTC.

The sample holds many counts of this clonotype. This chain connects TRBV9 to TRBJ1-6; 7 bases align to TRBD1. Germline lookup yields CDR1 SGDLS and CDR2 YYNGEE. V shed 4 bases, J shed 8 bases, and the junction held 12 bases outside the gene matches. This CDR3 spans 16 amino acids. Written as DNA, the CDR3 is TGTGCCAGCAGCACCCGGACAGGAGGAGATGATTCACCCCTCCACTTT. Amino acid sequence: CASSTRTGGDDSPLHF. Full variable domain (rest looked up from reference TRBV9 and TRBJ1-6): DSGVTQTPKHLITATGQRVTLRCSPRSGDLSVYWYQQSLDQGLQFLIQYYNGEERAKGNILERFSAQQFPDLHSELNLSSLELGDSALYFCASSTRTGGDDSPLHFGNGTRLTVT.

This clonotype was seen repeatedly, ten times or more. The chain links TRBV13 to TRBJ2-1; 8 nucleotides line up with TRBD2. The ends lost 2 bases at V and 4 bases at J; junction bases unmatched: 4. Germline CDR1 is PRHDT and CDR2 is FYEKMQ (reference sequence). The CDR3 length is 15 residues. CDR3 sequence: CASSLSGGPYNEQFF. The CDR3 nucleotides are TGTGCCAGCAGCTTAAGCGGGGGCCCTTACAATGAGCAGTTCTTC. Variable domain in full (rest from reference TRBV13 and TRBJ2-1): AAGVIQSPRHLIKEKRETATLKCYPIPRHDTVYWYQQGPGQDPQFLISFYEKMQSDKGSIPDRFSAQQFSDYHSELNMSSLELGDSALYFCASSLSGGPYNEQFFGPGTRLTVL.

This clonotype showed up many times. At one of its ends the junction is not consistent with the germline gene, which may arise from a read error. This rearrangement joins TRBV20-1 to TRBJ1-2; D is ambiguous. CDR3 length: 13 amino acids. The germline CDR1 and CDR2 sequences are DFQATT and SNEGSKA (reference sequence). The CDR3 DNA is TGCAGTGCCAGAGACTCCCAAAGGGATGGCTACACCTTC. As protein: CSARDSQRDGYTF.

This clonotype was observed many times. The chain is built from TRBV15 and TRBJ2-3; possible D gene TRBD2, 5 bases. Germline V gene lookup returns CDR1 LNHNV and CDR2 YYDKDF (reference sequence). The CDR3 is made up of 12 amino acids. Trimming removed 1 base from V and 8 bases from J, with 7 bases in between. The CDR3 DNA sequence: TGTGCCACCAGCAGAGCCGAGGGTACGCAGTATTTT. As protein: CATSRAEGTQYF.

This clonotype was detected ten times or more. The CDR3: CASSLSGNSNQPQHF. The CDR3 DNA follows: TGTGCCAGCAGTTTGTCAGGGAATAGCAATCAGCCCCAGCATTTT. This sequence joins TRBV12-3 or TRBV12-4 and TRBJ1-5; TRBD1 is a possible D gene (5 bases). The ends were cut back, 3 bases at V and 0 bases at J, with 9 bases in the middle. The CDR3 is 15 amino acids.

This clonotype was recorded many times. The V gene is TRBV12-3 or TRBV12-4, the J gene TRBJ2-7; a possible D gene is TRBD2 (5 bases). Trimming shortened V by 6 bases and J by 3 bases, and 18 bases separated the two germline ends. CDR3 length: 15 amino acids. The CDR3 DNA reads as TGTGCCAGCAGGCACGAGGGATTTCCCGACTACGAGCAGTACTTC. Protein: CASRHEGFPDYEQYF.

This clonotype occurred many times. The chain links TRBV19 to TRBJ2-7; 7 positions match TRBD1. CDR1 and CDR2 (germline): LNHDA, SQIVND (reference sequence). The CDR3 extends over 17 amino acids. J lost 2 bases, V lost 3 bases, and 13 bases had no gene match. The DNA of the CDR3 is TGTGCCAGTAGTATCGATGCCGGGACAGAAAACCCCTACGAGCAGTACTTC. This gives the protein CASSIDAGTENPYEQYF.

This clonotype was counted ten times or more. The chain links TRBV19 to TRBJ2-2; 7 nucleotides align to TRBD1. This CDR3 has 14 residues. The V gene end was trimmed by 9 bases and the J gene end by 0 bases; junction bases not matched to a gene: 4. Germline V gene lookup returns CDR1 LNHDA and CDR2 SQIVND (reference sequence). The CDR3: CASRQGANTGELFF. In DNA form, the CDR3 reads TGTGCCAGCAGACAGGGAGCGAACACCGGGGAGCTGTTTTTT.